Following are 20 T cell receptor beta chains from one sample sequenced in a study of technical replicates of blood from four donors. This table comes from immunoSEQ multiplex PCR, and its TCRdb copy is limited to in-frame clones, with some not included. Here the sample spans about 94,000 clones, almost 97% being singletons. The sequenced material came from T cells isolated from PBMCs. The receptors shown here come from a human donor in good health.

This chain connects TRBV19 to TRBJ1-1; 12 nucleotides agree with TRBD1. J was trimmed by 1 base and V by 7 bases; bases with no gene match: 16. In germline, CDR1 is LNHDA, CDR2 SQIVND (reference sequence). The CDR3 has 19 amino acids. The CDR3 DNA sequence: TGTGCCAGTAACCAAAAGAGGGGGACAGGGGGCGATTGGAACACTGAAGCTTTCTTT. Translating it yields CASNQKRGTGGDWNTEAFF. Supplemented by reference TRBV19 and TRBJ1-1, the full variable domain reads DGGITQSPKYLFRKEGQNVTLSCEQNLNHDAMYWYRQDPGQGLRLIYYSQIVNDFQKGDIAEGYSVSREKKESFPLTVTSAQKNPTAFYLCASNQKRGTGGDWNTEAFFGQGTRLTVV.

This chain joins TRBV29-1 and TRBJ2-5; 12 positions match TRBD2. Germline V gene sequence: CDR1 SQVTM, CDR2 ANQGSEA. The CDR3 is 17 residues long. V was pared by 7 bases and J by 5 bases, with 17 bases of the junction left unmatched. CDR3 nucleotides: TGCAGCGCCTCGACTAGCGGGAGCTATGGATCCGGGGAGACCCAGTACTTC. Encoded protein: CSASTSGSYGSGETQYF.

The chain is built from TRBV30 and TRBJ1-5, with D possibly being TRBD1 (5 bases). The V gene lost 5 bases and the J gene lost 4 bases, with 18 bases spanning the gap. The CDR3 contains 15 residues. Germline loops: CDR1 GTSNPN, CDR2 SVGIG (reference sequence). The CDR3 DNA reads TGTGCCTGGGCTACCGGAGGGGCGCCGAATCAGCCCCAGCATTTT. This encodes CAWATGGAPNQPQHF.

The gene calls are TRBV30 and TRBJ1-1; D not certain. V lost 1 base to trimming and J lost 1 base, with 13 bases between them. The germline CDR1 and CDR2 sequences are GTSNPN and SVGIG (reference sequence). This CDR3 has 15 amino acids. The CDR3 loop reads CAWSGFSGGNTEAFF. The CDR3 coding sequence is TGTGCCTGGAGTGGGTTCTCGGGAGGGAACACTGAAGCTTTCTTT.

The chain links TRBV7-2 to TRBJ1-1, with 7 bases identical to TRBD1. Germline V gene sequence: CDR1 SGHTA, CDR2 FQGNSA. Losses at the gene ends were 4 bases for V and 1 base for J; bases not matched to a gene: 6. There are 15 residues in the CDR3. CDR3 bases: TGTGCCAGCAGCTATCGCACAGGGGCGAACACTGAAGCTTTCTTT. Amino acid sequence: CASSYRTGANTEAFF.

V is TRBV29-1 and J is TRBJ2-7; 9 nucleotides align to TRBD1. The germline gives CDR1 SQVTM, CDR2 ANQGSEA. The CDR3 covers 13 residues. Germline trimming cut 4 bases from V and 3 bases from J; bases unmatched to any gene: 4. For the CDR3, the DNA is TGCAGCGTTGTGATGGGACAGGGCTACGAGCAGTACTTC. Translating gives CSVVMGQGYEQYF.

This chain connects TRBV4-3 to TRBJ2-1, with 8 bases identical to TRBD2. This CDR3 has 15 residues. Trimming at V came to 2 bases and at J to 10 bases, leaving 10 bases not matched to a gene. Germline V gene sequence: CDR1 LGHNA, CDR2 YSLEER. The CDR3 loop is CASSQYAGRGGEQFF. The CDR3 coding sequence is TGCGCCAGCAGCCAATACGCCGGACGGGGGGGAGAGCAGTTCTTC.

The chain couples TRBV6-6 to TRBJ1-6, with 7 bases matching TRBD1. This CDR3 region has 14 residues. V lost 5 bases and J lost 6; bases outside the gene matches: 4. CDR1 and CDR2 (germline): MNHNY, SVGAGI (reference sequence). CDR3 protein: CASSVGTANSPLHF. The CDR3 nucleotides are TGTGCCAGCAGTGTCGGGACAGCTAATTCACCCCTCCACTTT.

The rearrangement joins TRBV18 to TRBJ2-1; 13 bases map to TRBD2. Unmatched junction bases numbered 10, after V lost 3 bases and J lost 8 bases. There are 17 residues in the CDR3. Germline CDR1 reads KGHSH; CDR2 reads LQKENI. The CDR3 bases are TGTGCCAGCTCACCCCTTTCCGGGACTAGCGGGACCCATGAGCAGTTCTTC. It specifies CASSPLSGTSGTHEQFF.

V is TRBV5-1 and J is TRBJ2-7; D gene ambiguous. The CDR3 runs 13 residues. Germline V CDR1 and CDR2: SGHRS, YFSETQ. The V end was cut by 0 bases, the J end by 4 bases, with 8 bases between. The CDR3 DNA reads as TGCGCCAGCAGCTTGGAATCAGTTTACGAGCAGTACTTC. This sequence encodes CASSLESVYEQYF.

The V and J genes are TRBV4-1 and TRBJ1-1, with D hard to call. The CDR3 extends over 15 amino acids. V shed 1 base and J shed 1 base, with 10 bases lying between them. CDR1 and CDR2 from the germline V gene are MGHRA and YSYEKL. The CDR3 nucleotides are TGCGCCAGCAGCCAAGCTCGGGAGCGGAACACTGAAGCTTTCTTT. Its translation is CASSQARERNTEAFF.

The chain links TRBV19 to TRBJ1-5; 12 bases agree with TRBD1. CDR1 is LNHDA and CDR2 is SQIVND in the germline V gene (reference sequence). CDR3 length equals 17 residues. J was trimmed by 5 bases and V by 1 base; bases with no gene match: 6. CDR3 coding DNA: TGTGCCAGTAGTATAGGGGGACAGGGGGCCCTTGATCAGCCCCAGCATTTT. Translating it yields CASSIGGQGALDQPQHF.

V is TRBV29-1 and J is TRBJ1-2; the D is unclear. The CDR3 length is 12 residues. Per the germline V gene, CDR1 is SQVTM and CDR2 is ANQGSEA. The ends were cut back, 4 bases at V and 7 bases at J, with 13 bases in the middle. The DNA of the CDR3 is TGCAGCGTTGTTAGCCAGAATGGTGGCTACACCTTC. Amino acids: CSVVSQNGGYTF.

The V call is TRBV5-6, the J call TRBJ2-7, with TRBD1 matching 7 bases. Germline CDR1 reads SGHDT; CDR2 reads YYEEEE. J lost 2 bases, V lost 4 bases, and 6 bases had no gene match. This CDR3 contains 14 residues. The CDR3 coding sequence is TGTGCCAGCAGCGTAGACAGGGACCCCTACGAGCAGTACTTC. It is translated as CASSVDRDPYEQYF.

The chain uses TRBV28 and TRBJ1-1; D not certain. The V and J ends lost 8 bases and 5 bases respectively, with 9 bases between them. This CDR3 contains 11 residues. Germline values: CDR1 MDHEN, CDR2 SYDVKM. The CDR3 loop reads CASGVRTEAFF. Written as DNA, the CDR3 is TGTGCCAGCGGAGTGCGGACTGAAGCTTTCTTT.

The chain joins TRBV27 to TRBJ2-7; D gene uncertain. This CDR3 is built from 13 residues. In germline, CDR1 is MNHEY, CDR2 SMNVEV (reference sequence). Trimming took 6 bases from V and 7 from J, leaving 16 bases between them. The DNA for the CDR3 is TGTGCCAGCAGCGAAACCAGGAATAGAGAGCAGTACTTC. This codes for CASSETRNREQYF.

This clone showed up just once. The rearrangement uses TRBV5-6 and TRBJ1-5; 7 nucleotides match TRBD1. V trimming: 1 base; J trimming: 5 bases; junction bases outside the gene matches: 3. Germline CDR1 SGHDT, CDR2 YYEEEE. CDR3 length: 14 amino acids. The DNA of the CDR3 is TGTGCCAGCAGCTTGAGGGGGCGGTATCAGCCCCAGCATTTT. Residues: CASSLRGRYQPQHF.

This rearrangement joins TRBV5-1 to TRBJ1-1; D perhaps matches TRBD1 (6 bases). The length of the CDR3 is 16 residues. Germline CDR1 is SGHRS and CDR2 is YFSETQ. Trimming left V 3 bases short and J 4 bases short, with 19 bases between. CDR3 bases: TGCGCCAGCAGCTGGCTTGAGGCGGGGGCCAGCACTGAAGCTTTCTTT. This translates into CASSWLEAGASTEAFF.

This clone appeared once. The genes are TRBV5-6 and TRBJ1-2, with a weak D call TRBD1 (5 bases). The CDR3 totals 14 residues. Germline V gives CDR1 SGHDT, CDR2 YYEEEE. The V gene lost 5 bases and the J gene lost 0 bases, with 11 bases spanning the gap. The CDR3 reads CASSQGRTNYGYTF. The CDR3 nucleotides read TGTGCCAGCAGTCAGGGAAGAACTAACTATGGCTACACCTTC.

The genes are TRBV6-5 and TRBJ2-2, with 8 bases fitting TRBD1. Trimming cost V 4 bases and J 7 bases; bases outside gene matches: 5. Germline V lookup: CDR1 MNHEY, CDR2 SVGAGI. CDR3 length equals 14 residues. This CDR3 reads CASSLGQGIGELFF. In DNA, the CDR3 is TGTGCCAGCAGTTTAGGACAGGGTATCGGGGAGCTGTTTTTT.